This T cell receptor beta chain was obtained from a study of T cells in Graves' hyperthyroidism and ophthalmopathy. This clonotype was detected many times. Trimming removed 6 bases from V and 6 bases from J, with 17 bases in between. CDR1 and CDR2 (germline): MNHNS, SASEGT. The CDR3 runs to 14 residues. Amplification yielded TCR beta CDR3 regions, with RNA transcripts as the source. When the TCR CDR3 underwent first-round RT-PCR, the HTBI primer set was used. TCRdb independently ran MiXCR on the multiplex PCR reads; one entry per CDR3 protein. Here the sample spans 550,000 to 700,000 distinct CDR3 sequences, about 45% being singletons.

The clonotype was recovered from an adult woman with Graves' disease, either hyperthyroidism or ophthalmopathy (not recorded which). The sequencing input was peripheral blood or thyroid tissue (not recorded which). V gene TRBV6-1 combines with J gene TRBJ1-1; no reliable D call. CDR3 nucleotide sequence: TGTGCCAGCAGAGCGGGCCTGGGCCCCCCTGAAGCTTTCTTT. This translates into CASRAGLGPPEAFF.